This passage covers 24 T cell receptor beta chains from one sample sequenced in a study of blood T cell repertoires in COVID-19. Some clones are missing from TCRdb's copy, which holds only in-frame ones; the method was immunoSEQ multiplex PCR. This table holds a few hundred thousand clones, more than 65% found once. Sequencing was performed on peripheral blood. The receptor set was obtained from a human donor in a cohort sampled during active COVID-19.

V gene TRBV28 combines with J gene TRBJ1-2, with TRBD1 as a possible D gene (6 bases). The CDR3 extends over 11 amino acids. V lost 6 bases to trimming and J lost 10 bases, with 12 bases between them. Germline V lookup: CDR1 MDHEN, CDR2 SYDVKM. The chain's CDR3 is CASSIWTDYTF. CDR3 coding DNA: TGTGCCAGCAGCATTTGGACAGACTACACCTTC.

The chain employs TRBV9 and TRBJ2-5; tentative D call: TRBD2 (6 bases). Germline V lookup: CDR1 SGDLS, CDR2 YYNGEE. This CDR3 has 15 residues. V lost 3 bases and J 6 bases, leaving 18 bases between the germline ends. CDR3 loop: CASSEGPRDFKTQYF. In DNA form, the CDR3 reads TGTGCCAGCAGCGAGGGGCCCCGGGACTTTAAGACCCAGTACTTC.

The rearrangement uses TRBV4-1 and TRBJ2-7, with D possibly being TRBD1 (5 bases). The length of the CDR3 is 15 residues. With 0 bases removed from V and 3 bases from J, the gap between germline ends came to 12 bases. Germline V gene sequence: CDR1 MGHRA, CDR2 YSYEKL. CDR3 sequence: CASSQDGQGYYEQYF. The CDR3 DNA reads as TGCGCCAGCAGCCAAGACGGGCAGGGTTACTACGAGCAGTACTTC.

This sequence joins TRBV4-2 and TRBJ2-5, with 11 bases matching TRBD2. Germline values: CDR1 LGHNA, CDR2 YNFKEQ. This CDR3 is built from 17 residues. J lost 4 bases, V lost 1 base, and 8 bases had no gene match. The CDR3 loop is CASSQGTSGSMGETQYF. The CDR3 DNA is TGTGCCAGCAGCCAAGGAACTAGCGGGAGCATGGGAGAGACCCAGTACTTC.

The CDR3 DNA is TGTGCCAGCAGTTACCCGCGGATGACGGACGAGCAGTACTTC. Translation: CASSYPRMTDEQYF. The rearrangement uses TRBV6-7 and TRBJ2-7, with unresolved D. TRBV6-7 is an ORF, and what it does is uncertain. Deletions cut 2 bases from V and 5 bases from J, with 13 bases between. This CDR3 comprises 14 residues.

The rearrangement uses TRBV29-1 and TRBJ2-5, with D unresolved. V lost 3 bases and J 4 bases, leaving 6 bases between the germline ends. This CDR3 comprises 11 residues. The germline gives CDR1 SQVTM, CDR2 ANQGSEA. CDR3 sequence (DNA): TGCAGCGTTGAGACTGGAGAGACCCAGTACTTC. Translated: CSVETGETQYF.

The chain employs TRBV4-1 and TRBJ1-3, with D uncertain. Germline CDR1 MGHRA, CDR2 YSYEKL. The CDR3 runs to 16 residues. V lost 1 base, J lost 0 bases, and 10 bases lay in between. CDR3: CASSQAVRFSGNTIYF. DNA of the CDR3: TGCGCCAGCAGCCAAGCAGTTCGCTTCTCTGGAAACACCATATATTTT.

This chain connects TRBV11-2 to TRBJ1-2; D gene unclear. CDR1 and CDR2 from the germline V gene are SGHAT and FQNNGV. The CDR3 is 15 amino acids. Trimming removed 1 base from V and 3 bases from J, with 12 bases in between. CDR3 in DNA: TGTGCCAGCAGCTTAGCAGCACAGAGTCACTATGGCTACACCTTC. It translates to CASSLAAQSHYGYTF.

The rearrangement uses TRBV2 and TRBJ1-4, with D possibly being TRBD1 (6 bases). Germline-derived CDR1 and CDR2 are SNHLY and FYNNEI. Trimming removed 6 bases from V and 7 bases from J, with 15 bases in between. The CDR3 runs 14 residues. Written as DNA, the CDR3 is TGTGCCAGCAGCGAAAAGACAGGTGGTGAAAAACTGTTTTTT. Its translation: CASSEKTGGEKLFF. Full variable domain (missing parts from reference TRBV2 and TRBJ1-4): EPEVTQTPSHQVTQMGQEVILRCVPISNHLYFYWYRQILGQKVEFLVSFYNNEISEKSEIFDDQFSVERPDGSNFTLKIRSTKLEDSAMYFCASSEKTGGEKLFFGSGTQLSVL.

The V gene is TRBV7-9, the J gene TRBJ1-1; D gene ambiguous. CDR3 length equals 13 residues. The V and J ends lost 5 bases and 2 bases respectively, with 9 bases between them. CDR1 SEHNR and CDR2 FQNEAQ come from the germline V gene (reference sequence). CDR3 DNA: TGTGCCAGCAGCCCCCGTACTAACACTGAAGCTTTCTTT. This sequence encodes CASSPRTNTEAFF.

The chain is built from TRBV5-7 and TRBJ1-5, with a tentative D call TRBD1 (5 bases). Being an ORF, TRBV5-7 has a function that is uncertain. This CDR3 has 19 residues. Trimming cost V 4 bases and J 0 bases, with 23 bases left between them. DNA of the CDR3: TGTGCCAGCAGCATGGACACAGGAGTTCCTCGAGTTAGCAATCAGCCCCAGCATTTT. It is translated as CASSMDTGVPRVSNQPQHF.

The chain couples TRBV13 to TRBJ2-1; 7 bases match TRBD1. The CDR3 covers 14 residues. Germline V gene data show CDR1 as PRHDT and CDR2 as FYEKMQ (reference sequence). V gave up 3 bases and J gave up 4 bases; unmatched junction bases: 3. CDR3 sequence reads: CASSFDRVYNEQFF. The CDR3 DNA reads TGTGCCAGCAGCTTCGACAGGGTGTACAATGAGCAGTTCTTC.

The table lists this clone with a count of one. The chain joins TRBV20-1 to TRBJ2-1, with 8 bases lining up with TRBD1. CDR3 length: 9 amino acids. Germline-derived CDR1 and CDR2 are DFQATT and SNEGSKA (reference sequence). Unmatched junction bases numbered 7, after V lost 8 bases and J lost 16 bases. The CDR3 loop reads CSPRDRRFF. The DNA for the CDR3 is TGCAGTCCCAGGGACAGGCGATTCTTC.

CDR3 nucleotide sequence: TGTGCCAGTTCTAGGACTAGCGTTGATACGCAGTATTTT. This translates into CASSRTSVDTQYF. The chain uses TRBV6-4 and TRBJ2-3; 9 bases are a match to TRBD2. Germline CDR1 is MRHNA and CDR2 is SNTAGT. The CDR3 has 13 residues. Unmatched junction bases numbered 7, after V lost 9 bases and J lost 6 bases.

This sequence joins TRBV7-9 and TRBJ1-5; D gene unclear. Germline loops: CDR1 SEHNR, CDR2 FQNEAQ (reference sequence). The CDR3 has 14 residues. Trimming cost V 2 bases and J 0 bases, with 5 bases left between them. DNA for the CDR3: TGTGCCAGCAGCTTAATAGATAGCAATCAGCCCCAGCATTTT. The encoded protein is CASSLIDSNQPQHF.

V gene TRBV7-9 combines with J gene TRBJ2-7, with 8 bases identical to TRBD2. The trim removed 1 base at V and 0 bases at J, leaving 5 bases unmatched. The CDR3 is made up of 16 amino acids. Germline CDR1 is SEHNR and CDR2 is FQNEAQ (reference sequence). The CDR3 loop is CASSLGVAGYSYEQYF. Written as DNA, the CDR3 is TGTGCCAGCAGCTTAGGGGTAGCGGGATACTCCTACGAGCAGTACTTC.

For the CDR3, the DNA is TGCGCCAGCCGGGACTTCCAAGAGACCCAGTACTTC. The encoded protein is CASRDFQETQYF. This chain uses TRBV5-1 with TRBJ2-5; a possible D gene is TRBD2 (6 bases). This CDR3 comprises 12 residues. In germline, CDR1 is SGHRS, CDR2 YFSETQ. V was pared by 7 bases and J by 1 base, with 8 bases between.

The chain has TRBV4-2 and TRBJ2-5; 10 nucleotides align to TRBD2. The V segment lost 0 bases and the J segment 4 bases; nucleotides outside the gene matches: 14. The CDR3 sequence is 19 residues long. Per the germline V gene, CDR1 is LGHNA and CDR2 is YNFKEQ. CDR3 sequence: CASSQEDEREGQPAETQYF. Here the CDR3 DNA reads TGTGCCAGCAGCCAAGAAGATGAGCGGGAGGGCCAGCCTGCAGAGACCCAGTACTTC.

This clone was picked up a small number of times. CDR3 nucleotides: TGTGCCAGCTCACCGAACATGAACACTGAAGCTTTCTTT. Protein: CASSPNMNTEAFF. The chain carries TRBV18 and TRBJ1-1; D gene ambiguous. CDR3 length: 13 amino acids. Trimming cost V 3 bases and J 0 bases, with 5 bases left between them. Germline CDR1 and CDR2: KGHSH and LQKENI.

The genes are TRBV7-2 and TRBJ1-1; perhaps TRBD1 as D (5 bases). This CDR3 spans 14 amino acids. Trimming took 2 bases from V and 1 from J, leaving 8 bases between them. In germline, CDR1 is SGHTA, CDR2 FQGNSA. Here the CDR3 DNA reads TGTGCCAGCAGCTTACACAGGAAGAACACTGAAGCTTTCTTT. The encoded protein is CASSLHRKNTEAFF.

The genes are TRBV7-2 and TRBJ1-2; TRBD1 matches 8 bases. Germline loops: CDR1 SGHTA, CDR2 FQGNSA. The CDR3 runs 15 residues. V lost 5 bases, J lost 6 bases, and 11 bases stayed unmatched. For the CDR3, the DNA is TGTGCCAGCAGCCGTGACAGGGGTGTTAATCATGGCTACACCTTC. It encodes CASSRDRGVNHGYTF.

The CDR3 is CASSQSEHSDIGYEQYF. CDR3 DNA sequence: TGTGCCAGCAGCCAATCAGAGCATTCCGACATTGGGTACGAGCAGTACTTC. V is TRBV14 and J is TRBJ2-7; no clear D. CDR1 is SGHDN and CDR2 is FVKESK in the germline V gene. V lost 2 bases, J lost 4 bases, and 21 bases lay in between. The CDR3 consists of 17 residues.

This sequence joins TRBV28 and TRBJ1-6, with D possibly TRBD1 on 5 matching bases. Germline V gene lookup returns CDR1 MDHEN and CDR2 SYDVKM. V gave up 9 bases and J gave up 9 bases, with 15 bases separating them. CDR3 length equals 13 residues. CDR3 sequence reads: CASNGGVVSPLHF. In DNA form, the CDR3 reads TGTGCCAGTAATGGGGGGGTGGTTTCACCCCTCCACTTT.

The V gene is TRBV16, the J gene TRBJ2-7; TRBD2 matches at 8 bases. This CDR3 has 17 amino acids. Germline CDR1 KGHSY, CDR2 FQNENV. Germline trimming cut 3 bases from V and 0 bases from J; bases unmatched to any gene: 10. Here the CDR3 DNA reads TGTGCCAGCAGCCAGCAAGGCGGGGGGCGTGCCTCCTACGAGCAGTACTTC. Translating gives CASSQQGGGRASYEQYF.